Listed below are T cell receptor beta chains from one sample, sequenced in a study of blood T cell repertoires in COVID-19. The repertoire was sequenced with immunoSEQ multiplex PCR; TCRdb's copy has only in-frame clones and lacks some. The data show around 370,000 clones, approximately 90% seen once. The material sequenced was peripheral blood. The receptors stem from a woman under 30 who had recovered from COVID-19. CDR3s leave out the opening cysteine and the closing phenylalanine or tryptophan.

v_call	j_call	cdr3_aa
TRBV28	TRBJ1-1	ASSPDWNTEAF
TRBV5-1	TRBJ2-1	ASSLSGPGGSNEQF
TRBV11-2	TRBJ1-5	ASSRTGGGQPQH
TRBV5-4	TRBJ2-5	ASSSGQTQETQY
TRBV6-2/TRBV6-3	TRBJ2-2	ASSDRRTGGTGELF
TRBV3-1/TRBV3-2	TRBJ1-4	ASSLGLNEKLF
TRBV5-1	TRBJ2-2	ASSLVDRVTGELF
TRBV2	TRBJ2-3	ASSESGASTDTQY
TRBV6-5	TRBJ1-2	AGQGSLVGYT
TRBV30	TRBJ1-6	AWSVDRNYHSSYNSPLH
TRBV11-3	TRBJ1-1	ASSMSVNTEAF
TRBV6-2/TRBV6-3	TRBJ2-3	ASSYSLATDTQY
TRBV24-1	TRBJ1-5	ATSDSGQLNQPQH
TRBV5-5	TRBJ2-5	AISQSETQY
TRBV11-3	TRBJ2-1	ASSSRKGQF
TRBV7-9	TRBJ1-1	ASNENRPNTEAF